The 25 T cell receptor beta chains below all came from one sample that was sequenced in a study of blood T cell repertoires in COVID-19. Libraries were prepared by immunoSEQ multiplex PCR; TCRdb keeps only in-frame clonotypes and omits some of them. The table includes approximately 190,000 clones, about 85% detected once. The material sequenced was PBMCs or T cells enriched from blood (not recorded which). These receptors all come from a woman aged 40 to 50 in a cohort exposed to, infected with or recovered from COVID-19 (not recorded which).

V and J are TRBV28 and TRBJ2-5; D uncertain. The germline V gene has CDR1 MDHEN and CDR2 SYDVKM. The V gene lost 10 bases and the J gene lost 2 bases, with 23 bases spanning the gap. The CDR3 is 16 residues long. CDR3 sequence reads: CAISLPRRAPQETQYF. DNA for the CDR3: TGTGCCATTTCGCTTCCCCGTCGCGCCCCGCAAGAGACCCAGTACTTC.

The chain carries TRBV11-2 and TRBJ2-6; 9 bases line up with TRBD1. From germline, CDR1 is SGHAT and CDR2 FQNNGV. V trimming: 6 bases; J trimming: 2 bases; junction bases outside the gene matches: 5. The CDR3 extends over 16 amino acids. The DNA for the CDR3 is TGTGCCAGCAGGGGGACAGGGCAGCCTGGGGCCAACGTCCTGACTTTC. Amino acids: CASRGTGQPGANVLTF.

V usage is TRBV19 and J usage is TRBJ2-7; tentative D call: TRBD2 (5 bases). V shed 4 bases and J shed 5 bases, with 12 bases lying between them. CDR3 length: 13 residues. The germline V gene has CDR1 LNHDA and CDR2 SQIVND (reference sequence). The CDR3 nucleotides read TGTGCCAGTAGTAAACTTTTGAGGGACGAGCAGTACTTC. Protein product: CASSKLLRDEQYF.

For the CDR3, the DNA is TGTGCCAGCAGTCCTACTAGCGGGAGGGCAGATACGCAGTATTTT. It codes for CASSPTSGRADTQYF. This chain joins TRBV2 and TRBJ2-3; 13 bases fit TRBD2. CDR1 and CDR2 from the germline V gene are SNHLY and FYNNEI. CDR3 length: 15 residues. V shed 5 bases and J 4 bases; nucleotides not matched to a gene: 3.

The gene calls are TRBV7-9 and TRBJ1-2; TRBD1 is a possible D gene (6 bases). This CDR3 region has 15 residues. The V end was cut by 5 bases, the J end by 5 bases, with 18 bases between. Germline lookup yields CDR1 SEHNR and CDR2 FQNEAQ (reference sequence). DNA for the CDR3: TGTGCCAGCAGCCCCACTGGGGGCCGCGGATATGGCTACACCTTC. It translates to CASSPTGGRGYGYTF.

The V call is TRBV28, the J call TRBJ1-1; D unresolved. The germline V and J ends were trimmed by 6 bases and 6 bases, with 14 bases remaining between them. Germline-derived CDR1 and CDR2 are MDHEN and SYDVKM. There are 13 residues in the CDR3. The CDR3 sequence: CASSFGTGSEAFF. The CDR3 DNA reads TGTGCCAGCAGCTTTGGCACGGGATCTGAAGCTTTCTTT.

This chain uses TRBV24-1 with TRBJ2-7; tentative D call: TRBD1 (6 bases). Germline CDR1 reads KGHDR; CDR2 reads SFDVKD. The V and J ends lost 7 bases and 0 bases respectively, with 21 bases between them. This CDR3 has 17 residues. Written as DNA, the CDR3 is TGTGCCACCAGCCTCCACCCCCGACAGGAGTCCTCCTACGAGCAGTACTTC. It codes for CATSLHPRQESSYEQYF.

The genes are TRBV11-2 and TRBJ2-3; TRBD2 aligns across 9 bases. Unmatched junction bases numbered 8, after V lost 4 bases and J lost 6 bases. In germline, CDR1 is SGHAT, CDR2 FQNNGV. The length of the CDR3 is 15 residues. The CDR3, as DNA: TGTGCCAGCAGCTCGAGCGGGGGGTTTAGGGATACGCAGTATTTT. Its protein product is CASSSSGGFRDTQYF.

The chain combines TRBV11-2 with TRBJ2-4; TRBD1 matches at 9 bases. CDR1 SGHAT and CDR2 FQNNGV come from the germline V gene. The CDR3 has 17 amino acids. V was pared by 2 bases and J by 8 bases, with 13 bases of the junction left unmatched. Here the CDR3 DNA reads TGTGCCAGCAGCTTAACAGGGGGCTTTGGACCCACGGACATTCAGTACTTC. Translation gives CASSLTGGFGPTDIQYF. The full variable domain, rest sourced from reference TRBV11-2 and TRBJ2-4, is EAGVAQSPRYKIIEKRQSVAFWCNPISGHATLYWYQQILGQGPKLLIQFQNNGVVDDSQLPKDRFSAERLKGVDSTLKIQPAKLEDSAVYLCASSLTGGFGPTDIQYFGAGTRLSVL.

V gene TRBV7-8 combines with J gene TRBJ1-2; D is ambiguous. V lost 2 bases to trimming and J lost 1 base, with 11 bases between them. This CDR3 comprises 15 residues. Germline values: CDR1 SGHVS, CDR2 FQNEAQ. The CDR3 here is CASSLLSYFNYGYTF. The CDR3 nucleotides are TGTGCCAGCAGCTTACTCTCGTACTTTAACTATGGCTACACCTTC.

This sequence joins TRBV28 and TRBJ1-1; 9 nucleotides align to TRBD1. V lost 5 bases, J lost 1 base, and 5 bases stayed unmatched. The CDR3 is 15 residues long. The V gene's germline CDR1 is MDHEN and CDR2 SYDVKM. The CDR3 coding sequence is TGTGCCAGCAGTACCGGACAGGGGAGGAACACTGAAGCTTTCTTT. It encodes CASSTGQGRNTEAFF. The variable domain in full, with the rest retrieved from reference TRBV28 and TRBJ1-1, is DVKVTQSSRYLVKRTGEKVFLECVQDMDHENMFWYRQDPGLGLRLIYFSYDVKMKEKGDIPEGYSVSREKKERFSLILESASTNQTSMYLCASSTGQGRNTEAFFGQGTRLTVV.

This chain links TRBV5-1 with TRBJ2-2; 11 bases map to TRBD2. CDR1 and CDR2 (germline): SGHRS, YFSETQ. This CDR3 is 14 amino acids long. V trimming: 4 bases; J trimming: 6 bases; junction bases outside the gene matches: 2. CDR3 DNA: TGCGCCAGCAGCCTTAGCGGGAGGGCCGGGGAGCTGTTTTTT. Encoded protein: CASSLSGRAGELFF.

The chain employs TRBV4-2 and TRBJ1-1, with no clear D. Germline CDR1 LGHNA, CDR2 YNFKEQ. V dropped 1 base and J dropped 1 base, with 4 bases sitting between them. CDR3 length: 13 residues. CDR3 loop: CASSQVRNTEAFF. The CDR3, as DNA: TGTGCCAGCAGCCAAGTCAGGAACACTGAAGCTTTCTTT.

The gene calls are TRBV9 and TRBJ2-1; 7 bases map to TRBD2. J was trimmed by 5 bases and V by 4 bases; bases with no gene match: 9. The CDR3 runs 15 residues. Looked up from germline, CDR1 is SGDLS and CDR2 is YYNGEE. The CDR3: CASSPLSSGNNEQFF. CDR3 in DNA: TGTGCCAGCAGCCCCCTTTCTAGCGGAAACAATGAGCAGTTCTTC.

V and J are TRBV14 and TRBJ2-3; D gene unclear. CDR1 and CDR2 from the germline V gene are SGHDN and FVKESK. There are 14 residues in the CDR3. The germline V and J ends were trimmed by 4 bases and 0 bases, with 8 bases remaining between them. This CDR3 is CASSPRVSTDTQYF. CDR3 coding DNA: TGTGCCAGCAGCCCCCGGGTTAGCACAGATACGCAGTATTTT.

Comments on this clone: This sample includes further DNA sequences coding for the same CDR3. This chain connects TRBV19 to TRBJ1-1, with 7 bases fitting TRBD1. CDR3 length: 14 residues. CDR1 is LNHDA, CDR2 SQIVND, per germline (reference sequence). V gave up 3 bases and J gave up 1 base; unmatched junction bases: 2. The CDR3 sequence is CASSMTGTNTEAFF. The CDR3 nucleotides are TGTGCCAGTAGTATGACAGGGACGAACACTGAAGCTTTCTTT.

The chain carries TRBV4-2 and TRBJ2-7; D perhaps matches TRBD1 (6 bases). CDR1 LGHNA and CDR2 YNFKEQ come from the germline V gene. Trimming removed 0 bases at V and 3 bases at J, with 15 bases between. The CDR3 spans 16 residues. CDR3 protein: CASSQDGGQRFYEQYF. In DNA, the CDR3 is TGTGCCAGCAGCCAAGATGGTGGACAGAGATTCTACGAGCAGTACTTC.

The chain has TRBV11-2 and TRBJ1-1; perhaps TRBD1 as D (5 bases). CDR1 SGHAT and CDR2 FQNNGV come from the germline V gene. CDR3 length: 17 residues. V shed 5 bases and J shed 0 bases, with 19 bases lying between them. Here the CDR3 DNA reads TGTGCCAGCAGCGTTTGGGGGGACGGATTCATGAACACTGAAGCTTTCTTT. Translated, it gives CASSVWGDGFMNTEAFF.

The gene calls are TRBV5-6 and TRBJ2-7; weak D call: TRBD2 (6 bases). The CDR3 sequence is 14 residues long. The V end lost 2 bases, the J end lost 2 bases, and 11 bases lay between the germline ends. The germline gives CDR1 SGHDT, CDR2 YYEEEE. For the CDR3, the DNA is TGTGCCAGCAGCTTATCCTGGGGGGCCTACGAGCAGTACTTC. Amino acids: CASSLSWGAYEQYF.

V usage is TRBV9 and J usage is TRBJ2-3; TRBD1 is a possible D gene (5 bases). Trimming took off 3 bases at V and 0 bases at J, with 11 bases between the two ends. The CDR3 has 15 residues. The germline V gene encodes CDR1 SGDLS and CDR2 YYNGEE. The CDR3 is CASSARVTSTDTQYF. The CDR3 nucleotides read TGTGCCAGCAGCGCCAGGGTAACTAGCACAGATACGCAGTATTTT.

The V call is TRBV15, the J call TRBJ1-1; the match to TRBD1 covers 7 bases. Trimming took 5 bases from V and 5 from J; bases not matched to a gene: 5. This CDR3 has 13 residues. In germline, CDR1 is LNHNV, CDR2 YYDKDF (reference sequence). The CDR3 sequence: CATSPRGSTEAFF. The CDR3, as DNA: TGTGCCACCAGCCCCAGGGGGTCAACTGAAGCTTTCTTT. Drawing the rest from reference TRBV15 and TRBJ1-1, the complete variable domain is DAMVIQNPRYQVTQFGKPVTLSCSQTLNHNVMYWYQQKSSQAPKLLFHYYDKDFNNEADTPDNFQSRRPNTSFCFLDIRSPGLGDTAMYLCATSPRGSTEAFFGQGTRLTVV.

This clone occurred a few times. The CDR3 is CASSIPSGWETQYF. The CDR3 DNA is TGTGCCAGCAGTATACCTAGCGGCTGGGAGACCCAGTACTTC. The V and J genes are TRBV28 and TRBJ2-5; 7 nucleotides align to TRBD2. V lost 5 bases and J lost 5; bases outside the gene matches: 8. Germline CDR1 MDHEN, CDR2 SYDVKM. The CDR3 is made up of 14 amino acids. Full variable domain (outside the CDR3, taken from reference TRBV28 and TRBJ2-5): DVKVTQSSRYLVKRTGEKVFLECVQDMDHENMFWYRQDPGLGLRLIYFSYDVKMKEKGDIPEGYSVSREKKERFSLILESASTNQTSMYLCASSIPSGWETQYFGPGTRLLVL.

The rearrangement joins TRBV9 to TRBJ2-1; D possibly corresponds to TRBD1 (6 bases). This CDR3 contains 13 residues. The V end was cut by 3 bases, the J end by 9 bases, with 13 bases between. The germline V gene has CDR1 SGDLS and CDR2 YYNGEE. The CDR3 DNA reads as TGTGCCAGCAGCGGAGGGACACCCGTTGAGCAGTTCTTC. Amino acid sequence: CASSGGTPVEQFF.

Many counts were recorded for this clone. This chain connects TRBV2 to TRBJ2-5, with TRBD2 identical over 9 bases. Losses at the gene ends were 6 bases for V and 5 bases for J; bases not matched to a gene: 7. Germline V gene sequence: CDR1 SNHLY, CDR2 FYNNEI. The CDR3 runs 14 residues. CDR3 sequence (DNA): TGTGCCAGCAGGCGGGAGGGGGGAGTGGAGACCCAGTACTTC. This codes for CASRREGGVETQYF.

This chain connects TRBV27 to TRBJ1-1, with D perhaps TRBD1 (5 bases). The germline V and J ends were trimmed by 6 bases and 1 base, with 15 bases remaining between them. CDR1 is MNHEY, CDR2 SMNVEV, per germline (reference sequence). This CDR3 has 15 amino acids. CDR3 nucleotides: TGTGCCAGCAGCTCCGTGGGGGGAGGGAACACTGAAGCTTTCTTT. The encoded protein is CASSSVGGGNTEAFF.